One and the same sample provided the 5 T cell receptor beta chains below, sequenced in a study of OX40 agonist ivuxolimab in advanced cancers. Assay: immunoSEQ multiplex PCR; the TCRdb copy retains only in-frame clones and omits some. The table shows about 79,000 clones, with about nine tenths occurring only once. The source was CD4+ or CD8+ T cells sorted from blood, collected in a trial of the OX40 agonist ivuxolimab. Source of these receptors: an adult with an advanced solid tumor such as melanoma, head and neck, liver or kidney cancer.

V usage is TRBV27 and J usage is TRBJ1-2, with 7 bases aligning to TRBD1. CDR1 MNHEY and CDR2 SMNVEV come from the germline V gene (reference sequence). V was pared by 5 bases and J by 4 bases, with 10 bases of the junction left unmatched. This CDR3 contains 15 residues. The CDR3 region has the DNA TGTGCCAGCAGTACTACACTCCGGGACAGCTATGGCTACACCTTC. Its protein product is CASSTTLRDSYGYTF.

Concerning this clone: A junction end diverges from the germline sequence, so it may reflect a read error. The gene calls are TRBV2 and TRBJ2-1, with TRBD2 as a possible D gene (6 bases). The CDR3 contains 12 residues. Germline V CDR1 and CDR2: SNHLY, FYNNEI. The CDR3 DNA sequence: TGTGCCAGCAGGGAAGGACTAATTGAGCAGTTCTTC. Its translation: CASREGLIEQFF.

CDR3 in amino acids: CASSPDRAMSEQYF. The DNA of the CDR3 is TGTGCCAGCAGCCCCGACAGGGCTATGAGTGAGCAGTACTTC. This chain uses TRBV11-2 with TRBJ2-7; 7 bases are shared with TRBD1. Trimming removed 5 bases from V and 7 bases from J; junction bases left unmatched: 11. The CDR3 is 14 residues long. Looked up from germline, CDR1 is SGHAT and CDR2 is FQNNGV.

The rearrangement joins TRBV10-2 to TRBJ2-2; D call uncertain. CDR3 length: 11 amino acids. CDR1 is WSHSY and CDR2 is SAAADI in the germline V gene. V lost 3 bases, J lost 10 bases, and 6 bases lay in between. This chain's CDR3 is CASSEIAELFF. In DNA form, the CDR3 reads TGCGCCAGCAGTGAAATAGCGGAGCTGTTTTTT.

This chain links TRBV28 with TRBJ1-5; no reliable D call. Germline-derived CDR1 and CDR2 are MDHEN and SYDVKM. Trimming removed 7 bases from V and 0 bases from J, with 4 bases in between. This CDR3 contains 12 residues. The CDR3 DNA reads TGTGCCAGCACCTATAGCAATCAGCCCCAGCATTTT. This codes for CASTYSNQPQHF.